This record looks at one T cell receptor beta chain sequence and its context. This sample stems from a study of blood T cell repertoires in COVID-19. Turning to the study itself: The origin of the acute and convalescent COVID-19 samples was the United States, Italy and Spain. PBMCs, B-cell-depleted T cells, or T cells were the source of the cDNA or gDNA that made up the material.

Original methodology: Counts of nucleated cells, estimated from reference gene primer amplification, were obtained. This table comes from immunoSEQ multiplex PCR, and its TCRdb copy is limited to in-frame clones, with some not included. That table supplies the V and J calls and clone size; D and trimming were determined from the DNA. The sample shows roughly 30,000 clones, 85% of them seen only once. Germline V CDR1 and CDR2: MDHEN, SYDVKM. With V trimmed by 6 bases and J by 7 bases, 5 bases remained unmatched. The CDR3 is made up of 13 amino acids. The TCR sequence derives from a human donor with acute or convalescent COVID-19. The donor label of this sample is uncertain. The specimen was peripheral blood. The chain is built from TRBV28 and TRBJ2-1, with 8 bases that match TRBD1. The CDR3 reads CASRRQGRNEQFF. CDR3 DNA sequence: TGTGCCAGCAGACGACAGGGGAGGAATGAGCAGTTCTTC.